This T cell receptor (beta chain) was captured in a study of a mutant IDH1 vaccine in newly diagnosed glioma. The overall study: Most patients had received both radiotherapy and temozolomide, the prior options being radiotherapy, temozolomide, or both. Study observations and caveats: Pseudoprogression showed no apparent link to changes in top peripheral T cell clonotypes. The occurrence of vaccine-induced immune responses was seen in 93.3% of patients.

Generated by immunoSEQ multiplex PCR, the TCRdb table keeps only in-frame clones and is missing some. The sample has approximately 54,000 clones, 80% to 90% seen once. The V end was cut by 2 bases, the J end by 2 bases, with 12 bases between. The CDR3 runs 15 residues. Germline lookup yields CDR1 SGHRS and CDR2 YFSETQ. Concerning this clone itself: The target antigen is unknown.

Described time point: baseline, week 1 (first vaccination visit). Described treatment: pre-vaccination baseline after standard-of-care therapy. There were new WHO grade 3 or 4 astrocytomas in the donors, and these were IDH1-mutant and ATRX-lost. This TCR came from a man aged 18 to 30 with glioma. Sequencing was performed on PBMCs, taken from a glioma patient treated with radiotherapy, temozolomide or both. The J gene is TRBJ2-3, the V gene TRBV5-1; D possibly corresponds to TRBD1 (7 bases). The CDR3 nucleotides are TGCGCCAGCAGCTTCAGGGGGGCGTACACAGATACGCAGTATTTT. This encodes CASSFRGAYTDTQYF. The variable domain in full, with the rest retrieved from reference TRBV5-1 and TRBJ2-3, is KAGVTQTPRYLIKTRGQQVTLSCSPISGHRSVSWYQQTPGQGLQFLFEYFSETQRNKGNFPGRFSGRQFSNSRSEMNVSTLELGDSALYLCASSFRGAYTDTQYFGPGTRLTVL.